Presented here are 17 T cell receptor beta chains from one specimen sequenced in a study of blood T cell repertoires in COVID-19. Sequencing used immunoSEQ multiplex PCR; TCRdb keeps in-frame clones, though not all of them. This table has under 300,000 clones, about 80% appearing once. Sequencing was performed on PBMCs or T cells enriched from blood (not recorded which). The receptors were gathered from a man aged 40-55 years who had recovered from COVID-19.

This clone was observed once. CDR3 nucleotides: TGTGCCAGCAGCTCCGCGGGGGATGGCTACACCTTC. It specifies CASSSAGDGYTF. The rearrangement joins TRBV5-4 to TRBJ1-2; tentatively, D is TRBD1 (5 bases). Germline CDR1 SGHNT, CDR2 YYREEE (reference sequence). Trimming left V 3 bases short and J 6 bases short, with 9 bases between. The CDR3 length is 12 residues.

The chain couples TRBV7-9 to TRBJ2-7; 9 bases are a match to TRBD1. The CDR3 has 13 residues. Germline loops: CDR1 SEHNR, CDR2 FQNEAQ (reference sequence). Trimming removed 8 bases from V and 5 bases from J; junction bases left unmatched: 7. CDR3 sequence reads: CASEGQGKDEQYF. For the CDR3, the DNA is TGTGCCAGCGAAGGACAGGGGAAGGACGAGCAGTACTTC.

V is TRBV7-3 and J is TRBJ2-1; 9 nucleotides line up with TRBD2. This CDR3 is built from 15 residues. Germline trimming cut 3 bases from V and 5 bases from J; bases unmatched to any gene: 5. CDR1 and CDR2 from the germline V gene are SGHTA and FQGTGA. Written as DNA, the CDR3 is TGTGCCAGCAGCTTCGGACTAGCGATCAACAATGAGCAGTTCTTC. Its protein product is CASSFGLAINNEQFF.

The chain links TRBV30 to TRBJ1-2; TRBD1 aligns across 7 bases. CDR3 size: 12 residues. Trimming removed 5 bases from V and 5 bases from J; junction bases left unmatched: 5. Germline V gene lookup returns CDR1 GTSNPN and CDR2 SVGIG (reference sequence). CDR3 sequence: CAWQGQLYGYTF. The CDR3 DNA reads as TGTGCCTGGCAGGGACAGCTTTATGGCTACACCTTC.

The rearrangement joins TRBV11-2 to TRBJ2-1, with D maybe TRBD2 (6 bases). Deletions cut 1 base from V and 2 bases from J, with 12 bases between. The CDR3 is 16 amino acids. Germline V gene data show CDR1 as SGHAT and CDR2 as FQNNGV. In DNA form, the CDR3 reads TGTGCCAGCAGCTTAGTGGCGGGAAAGGCCTACAATGAGCAGTTCTTC. It is translated as CASSLVAGKAYNEQFF.

This clone was seen a single time. J is TRBJ2-6 and V is TRBV7-9; D is uncertain. The CDR3 extends over 13 amino acids. The V end lost 5 bases, the J end lost 4 bases, and 6 bases lay between the germline ends. The germline CDR1 and CDR2 sequences are SEHNR and FQNEAQ (reference sequence). CDR3 in amino acids: CASSLFGANVLTF. The DNA for the CDR3 is TGTGCCAGCAGCCTTTTCGGGGCCAACGTCCTGACTTTC.

The chain is built from TRBV25-1 and TRBJ1-6; D call uncertain. Trimming shortened V by 3 bases and J by 4 bases, and 13 bases separated the two germline ends. In germline, CDR1 is MGHDK, CDR2 SYGVNS. The CDR3 has 16 amino acids. CDR3 amino acids: CASSDGDPTYNSPLHF. The CDR3 nucleotides read TGTGCCAGCAGTGACGGGGATCCGACTTATAATTCACCCCTCCACTTT.

The rearrangement joins TRBV19 to TRBJ2-1; 8 positions match TRBD2. The V segment lost 9 bases and the J segment 4 bases; nucleotides outside the gene matches: 8. This CDR3 contains 14 residues. The germline V gene has CDR1 LNHDA and CDR2 SQIVND (reference sequence). The CDR3 protein is CASSAGGSYNEQFF. CDR3 DNA sequence: TGTGCCAGCTCCGCGGGGGGCAGTTACAATGAGCAGTTCTTC.

This sequence joins TRBV5-4 and TRBJ2-3, with 8 positions matching TRBD2. Germline V gives CDR1 SGHNT, CDR2 YYREEE (reference sequence). Trimming cost V 3 bases and J 2 bases; bases outside gene matches: 11. The CDR3 spans 17 residues. The CDR3 here is CASSSGARGATTDTQYF. The CDR3, as DNA: TGTGCCAGCAGCTCGGGCGCGCGGGGGGCCACCACAGATACGCAGTATTTT.

The chain is built from TRBV7-9 and TRBJ2-1; D is unclear. CDR3 length: 15 amino acids. Germline CDR1 and CDR2: SEHNR and FQNEAQ (reference sequence). With 1 base removed from V and 12 bases from J, the gap between germline ends came to 19 bases. Written as DNA, the CDR3 is TGTGCCAGCAGCTTAGTTCCAGTGCCCACCGATCGGCAGTTCTTC. This translates into CASSLVPVPTDRQFF.

The chain recombines TRBV5-1 with TRBJ1-6, with D possibly TRBD1 on 6 matching bases. This CDR3 has 16 residues. V gave up 3 bases and J gave up 6 bases, with 16 bases separating them. Germline V gives CDR1 SGHRS, CDR2 YFSETQ. The CDR3 loop is CASSSGGGAGNSPLHF. The CDR3 region has the DNA TGCGCCAGCAGCTCCGGTGGGGGGGCTGGTAATTCACCCCTCCACTTT.

This chain uses TRBV6-5 with TRBJ1-5; TRBD1 agrees at 7 bases. J lost 6 bases, V lost 5 bases, and 10 bases had no gene match. Germline V gene lookup returns CDR1 MNHEY and CDR2 SVGAGI. CDR3 length equals 15 residues. This CDR3 reads CASSTQGRGGQPQHF. CDR3 sequence (DNA): TGTGCCAGCAGTACACAGGGGCGGGGCGGTCAGCCCCAGCATTTT.

V is TRBV25-1 and J is TRBJ2-1; 10 nucleotides agree with TRBD2. The CDR3 sequence is 17 residues long. With 3 bases clipped from V and 5 bases from J, the junction kept 10 bases outside the gene matches. Germline lookup yields CDR1 MGHDK and CDR2 SYGVNS. DNA of the CDR3: TGTGCCAGCAGTGACCCACCGGGACTAGCGAGAAACAATGAGCAGTTCTTC. This gives the protein CASSDPPGLARNNEQFF.

The chain recombines TRBV5-6 with TRBJ1-4, with a weak D call TRBD1 (5 bases). Looked up from germline, CDR1 is SGHDT and CDR2 is YYEEEE. CDR3 length: 14 amino acids. V dropped 4 bases and J dropped 7 bases, with 14 bases sitting between them. This CDR3 is CASSPGVRGEKLFF. As DNA, the CDR3 is TGTGCCAGCAGCCCGGGGGTGAGGGGTGAAAAACTGTTTTTT.

The chain is built from TRBV30 and TRBJ2-7, with 8 bases lining up with TRBD2. V was clipped by 3 bases and J by 0 bases; unmatched bases: 7. The germline CDR1 and CDR2 sequences are GTSNPN and SVGIG (reference sequence). The CDR3 is 15 amino acids. The DNA for the CDR3 is TGTGCCTGGAGATTGAAGCGGGAGCCCTCCTACGAGCAGTACTTC. Protein sequence: CAWRLKREPSYEQYF.

The genes are TRBV6-1 and TRBJ1-6; D call uncertain. V gave up 1 base and J gave up 8 bases, with 12 bases separating them. Germline V lookup: CDR1 MNHNS, CDR2 SASEGT. This CDR3 has 15 residues. The CDR3 loop is CASSEGYTFYSPLHF. In DNA, the CDR3 is TGTGCCAGCAGTGAAGGTTACACGTTTTATTCACCCCTCCACTTT.

The chain employs TRBV5-1 and TRBJ1-1, with D perhaps TRBD1 (5 bases). Germline V CDR1 and CDR2: SGHRS, YFSETQ. This CDR3 is 13 amino acids long. Between the trimmed V and J ends, which lost 2 bases and 4 bases, there was a span of 9 bases. The CDR3 coding sequence is TGCGCCAGCAGCTTTTTGGGGCCCACTGAAGCTTTCTTT. Translation gives CASSFLGPTEAFF.